The present T cell receptor beta chain was sequenced within a study of cytomegalovirus exposure and HLA in healthy donors. Study-wide points: TCR beta sequences reportedly predicted most subjects' HLA-A and HLA-B alleles accurately.

A note on this clone: Its antigen is not identified.

In the PCR, 60 Vbeta and 13 Jbeta primers were used. Assay: immunoSEQ multiplex PCR; the TCRdb copy retains only in-frame clones and omits some. The sample yields roughly 100,000 clones, 75% to 90% seen once. V shed 7 bases, J shed 6 bases, and the junction held 7 bases outside the gene matches. This CDR3 region has 12 residues. Germline CDR1 is SQVTM and CDR2 is ANQGSEA. This chain links TRBV29-1 with TRBJ1-2; 8 positions match TRBD1. This sequence was found in a man in his thirties or forties in good health and CMV-seropositive. Source material: PBMCs. In nucleotides, the CDR3 is TGCAGCGATTCTCAGGGGGCGCATGGCTACACCTTC. This sequence encodes CSDSQGAHGYTF.